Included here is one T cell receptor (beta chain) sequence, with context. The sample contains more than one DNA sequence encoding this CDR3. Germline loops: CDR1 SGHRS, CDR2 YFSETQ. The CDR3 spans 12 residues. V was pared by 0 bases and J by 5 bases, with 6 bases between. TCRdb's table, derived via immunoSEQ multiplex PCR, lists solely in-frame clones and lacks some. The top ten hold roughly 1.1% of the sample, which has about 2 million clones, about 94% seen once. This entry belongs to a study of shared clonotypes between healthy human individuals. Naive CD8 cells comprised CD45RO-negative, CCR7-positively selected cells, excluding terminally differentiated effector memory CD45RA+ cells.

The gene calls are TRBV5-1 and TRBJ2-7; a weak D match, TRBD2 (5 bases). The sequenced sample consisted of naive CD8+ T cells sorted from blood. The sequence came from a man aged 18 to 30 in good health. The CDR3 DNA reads TGCGCCAGCAGCTTGGTGCGGGACGAGCAGTACTTC. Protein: CASSLVRDEQYF.